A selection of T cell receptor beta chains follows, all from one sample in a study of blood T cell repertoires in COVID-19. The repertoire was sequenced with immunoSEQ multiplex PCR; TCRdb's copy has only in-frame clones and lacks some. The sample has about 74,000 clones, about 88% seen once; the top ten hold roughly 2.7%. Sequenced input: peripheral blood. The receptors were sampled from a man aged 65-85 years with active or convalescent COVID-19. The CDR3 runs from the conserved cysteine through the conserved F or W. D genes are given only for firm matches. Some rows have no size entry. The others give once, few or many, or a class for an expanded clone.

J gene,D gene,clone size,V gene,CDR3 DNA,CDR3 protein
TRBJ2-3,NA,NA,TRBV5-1,TGCGCCAGCAGCTTGGGTCGAGGAGGGGCCGACACAGATACGCAGTATTTT,CASSLGRGGADTDTQYF
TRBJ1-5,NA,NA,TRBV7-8,TGTGCCAGCAGCTTAGCGCCAGGGATCGGGCAGCCCCAGCATTTT,CASSLAPGIGQPQHF
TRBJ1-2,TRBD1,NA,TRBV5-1,TGCGCCAGCAGCTTGTTGCCAGGGGGAATCGACTATGGCTACACCTTC,CASSLLPGGIDYGYTF
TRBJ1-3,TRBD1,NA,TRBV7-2,TGTGCCAGCAGCCAAGACTTTAGACAGGGCGCTGGAAACACCATATATTTT,CASSQDFRQGAGNTIYF
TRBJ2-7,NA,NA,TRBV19,TGTGCCAGTAGTAAGGACAGCGTATACGAGCAGTACTTC,CASSKDSVYEQYF
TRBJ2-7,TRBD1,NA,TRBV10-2,TGCGCCAGCATCCCGGGACAGGGCTCTCCCCGGGGCGCCTACGAGCAGTACTTC,CASIPGQGSPRGAYEQYF
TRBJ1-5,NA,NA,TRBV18,TGTGCCAGCTCGTTCGGGGAGGGCCAGCCCCAGCATTTT,CASSFGEGQPQHF
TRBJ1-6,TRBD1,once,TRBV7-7,TGTGCCAGCAGCCGGGACAGATATTCACCCCTCCACTTT,CASSRDRYSPLHF
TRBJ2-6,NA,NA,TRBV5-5,TGTGCCAGCAGCCGCCCTGGGAGGTCTGGGGCCAACGTCCTGACTTTC,CASSRPGRSGANVLTF
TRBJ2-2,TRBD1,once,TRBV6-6,TGTGCCAGCAGTTACGGACAGGGGAACACCGGGGAGCTGTTTTTT,CASSYGQGNTGELFF
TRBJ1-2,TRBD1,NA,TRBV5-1,TGCGCCAGCAGCTTGGGACAGGGGGCGCGCTACGGCTACACCTTC,CASSLGQGARYGYTF
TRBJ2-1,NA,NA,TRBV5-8,TGTGCCAGCAGCTGGGCCCGGGACACGCAGTTCTTC,CASSWARDTQFF
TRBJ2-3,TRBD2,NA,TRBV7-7,TGTGCCAGCAGCTTGGGACTAGCGGCAGATACGCAGTATTTT,CASSLGLAADTQYF
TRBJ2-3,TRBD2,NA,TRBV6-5,TGTGCCAGCAGGACTAGCGGGAGTGGAGATACGCAGTATTTT,CASRTSGSGDTQYF
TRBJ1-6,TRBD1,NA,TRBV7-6,TGTGCCAGCACGGCGGGGACAGGTTCACCCCTCCACTTT,CASTAGTGSPLHF
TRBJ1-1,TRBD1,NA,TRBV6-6,TGTGCCAGCAGTTACTCGCCCGGGACAGGGAACACTGAAGCTTTCTTT,CASSYSPGTGNTEAFF
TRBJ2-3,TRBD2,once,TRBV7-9,TGTGCCAGCAGCCTTCCCCGCGTCGGACTAGCGGGGGGTAATACGCAGTATTTT,CASSLPRVGLAGGNTQYF
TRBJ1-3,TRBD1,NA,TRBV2,TGTGCCAGCAGTGCGGACAGGGGAACATTGGCCATATATTTT,CASSADRGTLAIYF
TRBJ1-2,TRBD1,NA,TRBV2,TGTGCCAGCAGCTTGGGACAGGGCTTGGGCTACACCTTC,CASSLGQGLGYTF
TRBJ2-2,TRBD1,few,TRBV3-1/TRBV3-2,TGTGCCAGCAGCCGCGACAGGGTTAAGACCGGGGAGCTGTTTTTT,CASSRDRVKTGELFF
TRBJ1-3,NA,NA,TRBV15,TGTGCCACCAGCAGAGCGGGGACTCCCAGCTCTGGAAACACCATATATTTT,CATSRAGTPSSGNTIYF
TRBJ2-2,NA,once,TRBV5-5,TGTGCCAGCAGCCCGGTAGGACTTACCACCGGGGAGCTGTTTTTT,CASSPVGLTTGELFF
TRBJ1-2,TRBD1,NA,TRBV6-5,TGTGCCAGCAGTTCGAGACAGGGTTGGTATGGCTACACCTTC,CASSSRQGWYGYTF
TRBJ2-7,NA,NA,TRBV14,TGTGCCAGCAGCCAAGATCTAAACAGTGGGCCCCTGGAGCAGTACTTC,CASSQDLNSGPLEQYF